This is a list of T cell receptor beta chains from one sample in a study of T cells in Graves' hyperthyroidism and ophthalmopathy. TCRdb reprocessed the multiplex PCR reads via MiXCR and lists one record per CDR3 protein. The sample includes some 760,000 distinct CDR3 sequences, 12% to 15% seen only once; the top ten take roughly 10%. The sample consisted of blood. The source of these receptors is a woman aged 18-29 years with Graves' hyperthyroidism. The CDR3 runs from the conserved cysteine through the conserved F or W. The order of the fields is clone size, J gene, V gene, D gene, CDR3 protein, CDR3 DNA. A D gene is named only where the DNA matches it firmly. Only part of the rows carry a size: once, few, many, or a class if the clone is expanded.

NA | TRBJ2-7 | TRBV29-1 | NA | CSVETQSYEQYF | TGCAGCGTGGAAACACAATCCTACGAGCAGTACTTC
NA | TRBJ1-5 | TRBV6-1 | TRBD1 | CASSHVPYGTGHNQPQHF | TGTGCCAGCAGTCATGTCCCCTATGGGACAGGGCACAATCAGCCCCAGCATTTT
many | TRBJ2-1 | TRBV30 | NA | CAWSRRGPLDEQFF | TGTGCCTGGAGTCGTCGGGGGCCTTTGGATGAGCAGTTCTTC
few | TRBJ2-7 | TRBV6-2/TRBV6-3 | TRBD1 | CASSNWDRPSGQYF | TGTGCCAGCAGTAACTGGGACAGGCCCTCGGGGCAGTACTTC
NA | TRBJ2-7 | TRBV28 | TRBD2 | CASSTPTSGRGIDEQYF | TGTGCCAGCAGTACGCCCACCAGCGGGAGGGGGATCGACGAGCAGTACTTC
few | TRBJ2-1 | TRBV30 | NA | CAWSGGRFYNEQFF | TGTGCCTGGAGTGGCGGTAGGTTCTACAATGAGCAGTTCTTC
few | TRBJ2-7 | TRBV4-1 | NA | CASSQGRGTSYEQYF | TGCGCCAGCAGCCAAGGTAGGGGAACATCCTACGAGCAGTACTTC
many | TRBJ2-1 | TRBV5-1 | TRBD2 | CASSPGLPYNEQFF | TGCGCCAGCAGCCCGGGACTACCCTACAATGAGCAGTTCTTC
NA | TRBJ2-1 | TRBV28 | TRBD1 | CASSGRDRIYNEQFF | TGTGCCAGCTCCGGCCGGGACAGGATTTACAATGAGCAGTTCTTC
few | TRBJ2-4 | TRBV20-1 | TRBD2 | CSARVPSGRAAKNIQYF | TGCAGTGCTAGAGTCCCAAGCGGGAGGGCTGCCAAAAACATTCAGTACTTC
few | TRBJ1-2 | TRBV20-1 | NA | CSARPYLTPDRDGYTF | TGCAGTGCCCGCCCCTACCTTACTCCTGATAGAGACGGCTACACCTTC
many | TRBJ2-3 | TRBV30 | TRBD2 | CAWSALRTSGRTDTQYF | TGTGCCTGGAGTGCCCTCCGGACTAGCGGGAGGACAGATACGCAGTATTTT
NA | TRBJ2-2 | TRBV20-1 | TRBD1 | CSGLQGADTGELFF | TGCAGTGGCTTACAGGGGGCGGACACCGGGGAGCTGTTTTTT
many | TRBJ2-3 | TRBV7-6 | NA | CASSLAGTGADTQYF | TGTGCCAGCAGCTTAGCGGGAACTGGGGCAGATACGCAGTATTTT
many | TRBJ2-1 | TRBV7-3 | NA | CASSLEAGFYNEQFF | TGTGCCAGCAGCTTAGAGGCAGGGTTCTACAATGAGCAGTTCTTC
few | TRBJ1-5 | TRBV4-2 | NA | CASSQGTNSNQPQHF | TGTGCCAGCAGCCAAGGGACAAATAGCAATCAGCCCCAGCATTTT
NA | TRBJ1-2 | TRBV25-1 | NA | CASWGPWDYGYTF | TGTGCCAGCTGGGGACCTTGGGACTATGGCTACACCTTC
many | TRBJ2-7 | TRBV28 | NA | CASSPRREIAYEQYF | TGTGCCAGCAGTCCCCGCAGGGAAATCGCCTACGAGCAGTACTTC
few | TRBJ2-2 | TRBV20-1 | TRBD1 | CSASIPTVGRQGAPWNTGELFF | TGCAGTGCTAGTATTCCGACCGTTGGGAGACAGGGGGCCCCATGGAACACCGGGGAGCTGTTTTTT
few | TRBJ2-2 | TRBV20-1 | NA | CSAPHGGAAGELFF | TGCAGTGCCCCACACGGAGGGGCCGCCGGGGAGCTGTTTTTT
many | TRBJ2-1 | TRBV28 | TRBD1 | CASSQRQGDVNEQFF | TGTGCCAGCAGCCAACGACAGGGTGATGTGAATGAGCAGTTCTTC
NA | TRBJ1-2 | TRBV6-1 | TRBD1 | CASRETGAGGYTF | TGTGCCAGCAGGGAAACAGGGGCTGGTGGCTACACCTTC
NA | TRBJ1-1 | TRBV29-1 | NA | CSVGSGSGRYTEAFF | TGCAGCGTTGGGTCAGGATCGGGGAGATATACTGAAGCTTTCTTT
NA | TRBJ2-1 | TRBV9 | TRBD2 | CASAGEPPHNEQFF | TGTGCCAGCGCGGGGGAACCACCCCACAATGAGCAGTTCTTC
few | TRBJ2-7 | TRBV7-2 | NA | CASSSMDSLSAYEQYF | TGTGCCAGCAGCTCCATGGACAGCCTTAGCGCCTACGAGCAGTACTTC
many | TRBJ1-3 | TRBV12-3/TRBV12-4 | TRBD1 | CASSLDRVSGNTIYF | TGTGCCAGCAGTTTGGACAGGGTGTCTGGAAACACCATATATTTT
few | TRBJ2-7 | TRBV20-1 | NA | CSAFRDKGAYEQYF | TGCAGTGCCTTTAGGGACAAAGGGGCCTACGAGCAGTACTTC
NA | TRBJ2-7 | TRBV6-9 | TRBD1 | CASSYLQGNEQYF | TGTGCCAGCAGTTACTTACAGGGGAACGAGCAGTACTTC
many | TRBJ1-2 | TRBV11-2 | NA | CASSSRGDGGYTF | TGTGCCAGCAGCTCGAGGGGCGATGGTGGCTACACCTTC
many | TRBJ2-1 | TRBV18 | NA | CASSLQGGGEQFF | TGTGCCAGCTCGCTACAGGGTGGTGGCGAGCAGTTCTTC
NA | TRBJ2-1 | TRBV7-9 | NA | CASSPPRSGEWDNEQFF | TGTGCCAGCAGCCCTCCCCGCTCGGGGGAGTGGGACAATGAGCAGTTCTTC
many | TRBJ2-4 | TRBV11-2 | NA | CASSSPGEGENIQYF | TGTGCCAGCAGCTCCCCGGGGGAGGGGGAAAACATTCAGTACTTC
many | TRBJ2-1 | TRBV20-1 | NA | CSARDLPSAYNEQFF | TGCAGTGCTAGAGATCTGCCCTCTGCCTACAATGAGCAGTTCTTC
many | TRBJ1-2 | TRBV12-3/TRBV12-4 | NA | CASSLRSTAMYGYTF | TGTGCCAGCAGTCTTCGGTCGACGGCTATGTATGGCTACACCTTC
many | TRBJ2-3 | TRBV28 | TRBD2 | CASSSWTSGGLTDTQYF | TGTGCCAGCAGTTCCTGGACTAGCGGGGGCCTCACAGATACGCAGTATTTT
many | TRBJ2-5 | TRBV28 | TRBD1 | CASSSPGQGKETQYF | TGTGCCAGCAGTTCCCCGGGACAGGGAAAAGAGACCCAGTACTTC
many | TRBJ1-5 | TRBV9 | NA | CASSAQSGNQPQHF | TGTGCCAGCAGCGCACAGTCAGGGAATCAGCCCCAGCATTTT
few | TRBJ2-7 | TRBV28 | TRBD1 | CASTLGTATYEQYF | TGTGCCAGCACGCTCGGGACAGCAACCTACGAGCAGTACTTC
many | TRBJ1-2 | TRBV12-3/TRBV12-4 | NA | CASSPRSDYGYTF | TGTGCCAGCAGTCCCCGGTCTGACTATGGCTACACCTTC
many | TRBJ2-2 | TRBV28 | TRBD1 | CASSPRGRRDTGELFF | TGTGCCAGCAGTCCCAGGGGGCGAAGGGACACCGGGGAGCTGTTTTTT
NA | TRBJ1-5 | TRBV19 | NA | CALVRQPQHF | TGTGCCCTCGTGAGACAGCCCCAGCATTTT
NA | TRBJ2-2 | TRBV6-1 | NA | CASRTRGSGELFF | TGTGCCAGCCGCACACGGGGGTCCGGGGAGCTGTTTTTT
NA | TRBJ1-4 | TRBV4-3 | NA | CASSQDETVFEKLFF | TGCGCCAGCAGCCAAGACGAGACAGTCTTTGAAAAACTGTTTTTT
many | TRBJ2-3 | TRBV3-1 | NA | CASTFVGNPDTQYF | TGTGCCAGCACCTTTGTGGGTAACCCAGATACGCAGTATTTT
NA | TRBJ1-2 | TRBV27 | NA | CASSPGLGYGYTF | TGTGCCAGCAGTCCAGGGTTGGGCTATGGCTACACCTTC
many | TRBJ1-2 | TRBV6-2/TRBV6-3 | NA | CASSPRRRLSSYGYTF | TGTGCCAGCAGTCCCCGTAGAAGACTCTCTTCCTATGGCTACACCTTC
many | TRBJ2-1 | TRBV12-3/TRBV12-4 | TRBD2 | CASSPGGARSNEQFF | TGTGCCAGCAGCCCGGGGGGGGCTAGATCCAATGAGCAGTTCTTC